This record looks at one TCR beta chain sequence and its context. What it binds is unknown. These data come from a study of shared clonotypes between healthy human individuals. Broader study findings: A handful of donors showed sharing of approximately 5% of naive CD4 clonotypes. Rarefaction curves obtained for sorted subsets showed sequencing incomplete despite large depth. Naive subsets typically showed greater estimated richness than memory subsets.

The CDR3 is 14 amino acids. Between the trimmed V and J ends, which lost 3 bases and 0 bases, there was a span of 7 bases. Germline values: CDR1 SGHRS, CDR2 YFSETQ. The protocol was immunoSEQ multiplex PCR, while the TCRdb copy is restricted to in-frame clones and leaves out a portion. The data hold millions of clones, with 80% to 95% observed a single time. The sequencing sample was made of naive CD4+ T cells from PBMCs. The subset is: CD45RA+ positively selected. The chain employs TRBV5-1 and TRBJ1-3; D gene unclear. The clonotype comes from a man aged 18 to 29 in good health. Some clones in this sample may be carry-over from other donors' samples. In DNA, the CDR3 is TGCGCCAGCAGCTCCGGGGTCTCTGGAAACACCATATATTTT. It specifies CASSSGVSGNTIYF.